A single sample gave rise to the 31 T cell receptor beta chains below, sequenced in a study of beta chain features in type 1 diabetes. Study outcomes and limitations: Moderate yet significant TCRB CDR3 shortening was seen in Type 1 diabetes patients in all four CD4+ subsets.

The isolated RNA, all of it, was reverse transcribed, so expressed TCRB transcripts were what got sequenced. TCRdb keeps only in-frame clones here, not all; method: immunoSEQ multiplex PCR. The sample carries around 710,000 clones, around an eighth recorded once. These receptors' targets are unknown. The sequencing sample was made of naive CD4+ T cells from blood. All receptors derive from a man aged 30 to 45 with type 1 diabetes.

A few counts support this clone. This chain uses TRBV9 with TRBJ1-2; D is unclear. CDR1 SGDLS and CDR2 YYNGEE come from the germline V gene. The germline V and J ends were trimmed by 3 bases and 2 bases, with 2 bases remaining between them. The CDR3 is made up of 11 amino acids. The CDR3 DNA follows: TGTGCCAGCAGCGAGAACTATGGCTACACCTTC. It specifies CASSENYGYTF.

The chain uses TRBV5-1 and TRBJ2-7, with TRBD2 identical over 7 bases. Germline V gene data show CDR1 as SGHRS and CDR2 as YFSETQ. The CDR3 length is 16 residues. Unmatched junction bases numbered 9, after V lost 1 base and J lost 2 bases. The CDR3 reads CASSLLLRLAPYEQYF. For the CDR3, the DNA is TGCGCCAGCAGCTTGCTACTGCGACTAGCCCCCTACGAGCAGTACTTC. Complete variable domain (other parts from reference TRBV5-1 and TRBJ2-7): KAGVTQTPRYLIKTRGQQVTLSCSPISGHRSVSWYQQTPGQGLQFLFEYFSETQRNKGNFPGRFSGRQFSNSRSEMNVSTLELGDSALYLCASSLLLRLAPYEQYFGPGTRLTVT.

This clone showed up just a few times. CDR3 residues: CSVEKGTGEYGYTF. CDR3 DNA sequence: TGCAGCGTTGAGAAGGGGACAGGGGAGTATGGCTACACCTTC. This chain links TRBV29-1 with TRBJ1-2; 10 bases match TRBD1. Germline-derived CDR1 and CDR2 are SQVTM and ANQGSEA. The length of the CDR3 is 14 residues. The J segment lost 5 bases and the V segment lost 3 bases, leaving 6 bases of the junction unmatched. The whole variable domain, filled in from reference TRBV29-1 and TRBJ1-2, reads SAVISQKPSRDICQRGTSLTIQCQVDSQVTMMFWYRQQPGQSLTLIATANQGSEATYESGFVIDKFPISRPNLTFSTLTVSNMSPEDSSIYLCSVEKGTGEYGYTFGSGTRLTVV.

The chain carries TRBV30 and TRBJ1-2; D may be TRBD1 (6 bases). CDR1 and CDR2 (germline): GTSNPN, SVGIG (reference sequence). The CDR3 extends over 16 amino acids. V shed 2 bases and J shed 4 bases, with 20 bases lying between them. CDR3 nucleotide sequence: TGTGCCTGGAGTCTTTGGGGGCCTCTGGAACCCTATGGCTACACCTTC. Protein product: CAWSLWGPLEPYGYTF.

The chain combines TRBV5-4 with TRBJ1-2; no clear D. V lost 0 bases to trimming and J lost 4 bases, with 4 bases between them. This CDR3 contains 12 residues. CDR1 is SGHNT and CDR2 is YYREEE in the germline V gene (reference sequence). This CDR3 is CASSLGSYGYTF. The DNA of the CDR3 is TGTGCCAGCAGCTTGGGGAGCTATGGCTACACCTTC.

Regarding this clone: This specimen includes other DNA sequences encoding the same CDR3. V gene TRBV7-2 combines with J gene TRBJ2-5, with a weak D call TRBD1 (5 bases). The CDR3 loop spans 14 amino acids. CDR1 and CDR2 (germline): SGHTA, FQGNSA. The V and J ends lost 1 base and 2 bases respectively, with 8 bases between them. The CDR3 sequence is CASSLGQIQETQYF. The CDR3 DNA follows: TGTGCCAGCAGCTTAGGACAGATACAAGAGACCCAGTACTTC.

This clone occurred a few times. J is TRBJ1-6 and V is TRBV21-1. TRBV21-1 represents a pseudogene. This CDR3 contains 16 residues. CDR3 region: CASRGRDGSYNSPLHF. CDR3 nucleotides: TGTGCCAGCAGGGGACGTGACGGCTCCTATAATTCACCCCTCCACTTT.

The V gene is TRBV5-1, the J gene TRBJ2-7, with 8 bases matching TRBD1. In germline, CDR1 is SGHRS, CDR2 YFSETQ. Trimming removed 6 bases from V and 2 bases from J; junction bases left unmatched: 4. This CDR3 is 13 amino acids long. The CDR3: CASKKDRAYEQYF. DNA of the CDR3: TGCGCCAGCAAAAAGGACAGGGCCTACGAGCAGTACTTC.

In this sample, this clone turned up a few times. Other DNA sequences in this specimen translate into the identical CDR3. The chain carries TRBV9 and TRBJ1-2, with 7 positions matching TRBD1. The CDR3 runs 13 residues. J lost 5 bases, V lost 2 bases, and 3 bases had no gene match. The germline gives CDR1 SGDLS, CDR2 YYNGEE. The CDR3, as DNA: TGTGCCAGCAGCGTCGACAGGGATTATGGCTACACCTTC. This sequence encodes CASSVDRDYGYTF.

The sample holds a few counts of this clone. The germline gene is not matched at one end of the junction; a read error may be the cause. The genes are TRBV30 and TRBJ2-7; 8 bases match TRBD1. This CDR3 is built from 12 residues. The V gene's germline CDR1 is GTSNPN and CDR2 SVGIG (reference sequence). The DNA for the CDR3 is TGTGCCTGGAGTCCAGGGGGCCCCAGCCGGGACTTC. Translating it yields CAWSPGGPSRDF.

This clone was observed a few times. The chain uses TRBV28 and TRBJ2-7; D ambiguous. Germline V gives CDR1 MDHEN, CDR2 SYDVKM. Trimming took off 0 bases at V and 5 bases at J, with 11 bases between the two ends. CDR3 length equals 14 residues. CDR3 in DNA: TGTGCCAGCAGTTTATGGGGTACTGGCCACGAGCAGTACTTC. Its protein is CASSLWGTGHEQYF.

This clone has a handful of counts. CDR3 sequence reads: CSVEGDRVGHGYTF. For the CDR3, the DNA is TGCAGCGTCGAGGGGGACAGGGTTGGCCATGGCTACACCTTC. V usage is TRBV29-1 and J usage is TRBJ1-2; 9 positions agree with TRBD1. The CDR3 length is 14 residues. Trimming cost V 6 bases and J 6 bases; bases outside gene matches: 11. Germline V gene data show CDR1 as SQVTM and CDR2 as ANQGSEA.

This clone was found a few times. The rearrangement uses TRBV18 and TRBJ2-7, with 13 bases identical to TRBD2. V shed 3 bases, J shed 2 bases, and the junction held 4 bases outside the gene matches. Germline V lookup: CDR1 KGHSH, CDR2 LQKENI. This CDR3 comprises 16 residues. In nucleotides, the CDR3 is TGTGCCAGCTCACCCGGTGGACTAGCGGGGGCCTACGAGCAGTACTTC. Encoded protein: CASSPGGLAGAYEQYF. Combining the CDR3 with reference TRBV18 and TRBJ2-7 gives the whole variable domain NAGVMQNPRHLVRRRGQEARLRCSPMKGHSHVYWYRQLPEEGLKFMVYLQKENIIDESGMPKERFSAEFPKEGPSILRIQQVVRGDSAAYFCASSPGGLAGAYEQYFGPGTRLTVT.

This clone appeared a few times. For the CDR3, the DNA is TGCGCCAGCAGCTTGGCCAGGGCTAACACCGGGGAGCTGTTTTTT. Translated: CASSLARANTGELFF. The chain is built from TRBV5-1 and TRBJ2-2; possibly TRBD1 for D (5 bases). The germline CDR1 and CDR2 sequences are SGHRS and YFSETQ. This CDR3 is 15 amino acids long. Trimming pared 0 bases from V and 2 bases from J, leaving 8 bases between.

This clone has only a few counts. The rearrangement links TRBV30 to TRBJ1-3; a possible D gene is TRBD1 (5 bases). CDR1 is GTSNPN and CDR2 is SVGIG in the germline V gene (reference sequence). V lost 2 bases and J 3 bases, leaving 14 bases between the germline ends. This CDR3 is built from 15 residues. The CDR3 is CAWSWGGWSGNTIYF. Written as DNA, the CDR3 is TGTGCCTGGAGTTGGGGGGGTTGGAGTGGAAACACCATATATTTT.

This clone was counted a few times. Within the sample, other DNA sequences also encode this same CDR3. The chain uses TRBV7-9 and TRBJ2-3; D remains unclear. Deletions cut 1 base from V and 5 bases from J, with 4 bases between. Germline loops: CDR1 SEHNR, CDR2 FQNEAQ (reference sequence). The CDR3 has 12 residues. For the CDR3, the DNA is TGTGCCAGCAGCTTAGTGGTAGATACGCAGTATTTT. Translating gives CASSLVVDTQYF.

This rearrangement joins TRBV19 to TRBJ1-1, with D possibly matching TRBD1 (5 bases). Germline values: CDR1 LNHDA, CDR2 SQIVND (reference sequence). With 4 bases removed from V and 3 bases from J, the gap between germline ends came to 18 bases. CDR3 length equals 16 residues. The CDR3 is CASSTGFGGADTEAFF. Here the CDR3 DNA reads TGTGCCAGTAGTACCGGGTTTGGCGGGGCGGACACTGAAGCTTTCTTT.

A remark on this clone: This specimen includes other DNA sequences encoding the same CDR3. V and J are TRBV6-5 and TRBJ2-3; D unresolved. The CDR3 is 11 amino acids. V lost 3 bases and J lost 6, with 4 bases in between. The germline gives CDR1 MNHEY, CDR2 SVGAGI. CDR3 sequence reads: CASSYMDTQYF. CDR3 in DNA: TGTGCCAGCAGTTATATGGATACGCAGTATTTT.

The chain uses TRBV27 and TRBJ2-3; maybe TRBD1 (6 bases). The CDR3 runs to 17 residues. Germline CDR1 MNHEY, CDR2 SMNVEV (reference sequence). V dropped 6 bases and J dropped 3 bases, with 22 bases sitting between them. CDR3: CASSQRYRDTGTDTQYF. CDR3 nucleotides: TGTGCCAGCAGCCAGAGGTATCGGGACACGGGGACAGATACGCAGTATTTT.

The chain has TRBV4-1 and TRBJ2-7; D is possibly TRBD1 (6 bases). Germline V gives CDR1 MGHRA, CDR2 YSYEKL. The germline V and J ends were trimmed by 3 bases and 3 bases, with 12 bases remaining between them. CDR3 length: 14 residues. The DNA of the CDR3 is TGCGCCAGCAGCCAGATGAACAGGGTCTACGAGCAGTACTTC. Translated: CASSQMNRVYEQYF.

The sample holds a few counts of this clone. The gene calls are TRBV15 and TRBJ1-6; a possible D gene is TRBD1 (5 bases). CDR3 size: 13 residues. From germline, CDR1 is LNHNV and CDR2 YYDKDF (reference sequence). V dropped 5 bases and J dropped 11 bases, with 13 bases sitting between them. CDR3 residues: CATSLERGPPLHF. In nucleotides, the CDR3 is TGTGCCACCAGCCTTGAGAGGGGACCACCCCTCCACTTT.

The V call is TRBV9, the J call TRBJ2-7; TRBD1 or TRBD2 may be the D gene (5 bases each). The CDR3 extends over 16 amino acids. Germline V gene data show CDR1 as SGDLS and CDR2 as YYNGEE. The V end was cut by 3 bases, the J end by 6 bases, with 22 bases between. The CDR3 region is CASSASSLIRGVEQYF. The CDR3 DNA follows: TGTGCCAGCAGCGCATCCTCCTTAATTCGGGGCGTCGAGCAGTACTTC.

The gene calls are TRBV15 and TRBJ2-7; D gene ambiguous. The germline V gene encodes CDR1 LNHNV and CDR2 YYDKDF (reference sequence). Trimming stripped 1 base from V and 0 bases from J, with 10 bases between. The length of the CDR3 is 15 residues. The CDR3 DNA sequence: TGTGCCACCAGCAGAGCTGGTTCGGTCTCCTACGAGCAGTACTTC. This translates into CATSRAGSVSYEQYF.

This clone came up a few times. The chain uses TRBV5-6 and TRBJ2-5, with D possibly matching TRBD1 (5 bases). This CDR3 contains 16 residues. With 1 base removed from V and 1 base from J, the gap between germline ends came to 14 bases. Germline CDR1 is SGHDT and CDR2 is YYEEEE. CDR3 sequence (DNA): TGTGCCAGCAGCTTGATGGCAGGGCAGGTCCAAGAGACCCAGTACTTC. It specifies CASSLMAGQVQETQYF.

In its sample, this clone was seen a few times. This sequence joins TRBV2 and TRBJ2-3; TRBD1 aligns across 11 bases. The CDR3 spans 17 residues. The germline gives CDR1 SNHLY, CDR2 FYNNEI. V trimming: 5 bases; J trimming: 3 bases; junction bases outside the gene matches: 10. The CDR3 nucleotides read TGTGCCAGCAGTCTAAGGAGGACAGGGGGCTTAACAGATACGCAGTATTTT. This codes for CASSLRRTGGLTDTQYF.

In its sample, this clone was seen a few times. This chain uses TRBV6-5 with TRBJ2-3; D unclear. Trimming shortened V by 5 bases and J by 0 bases, and 12 bases separated the two germline ends. Per germline, CDR1 MNHEY and CDR2 SVGAGI. The CDR3 totals 15 residues. This CDR3 is CASSLTGVSTDTQYF. For the CDR3, the DNA is TGTGCCAGCAGTCTCACGGGCGTCAGCACAGATACGCAGTATTTT.

This clone was detected only once. This chain joins TRBV5-6 and TRBJ2-1; D gene uncertain. The CDR3 is 11 residues long. V was clipped by 0 bases and J by 10 bases, with 5 bases between them. The germline V gene has CDR1 SGHDT and CDR2 YYEEEE. The CDR3 here is CASSLAGEQFF. CDR3 DNA: TGTGCCAGCAGCTTGGCTGGGGAGCAGTTCTTC.

This clone has only a few counts. The J gene is TRBJ2-3, the V gene TRBV11-1; 10 nucleotides line up with TRBD2. V was clipped by 8 bases and J by 5 bases; unmatched bases: 7. The CDR3 extends over 14 amino acids. Germline CDR1 reads SGHAT; CDR2 reads FQDESV (reference sequence). CDR3 coding DNA: TGTGCCAGCGGAAAGCGGGGGGGCGGAGATACGCAGTATTTT. Protein sequence: CASGKRGGGDTQYF.

This clone was detected only a few times. The rearrangement links TRBV7-6 to TRBJ2-1, with TRBD2 matching 7 bases. Germline values: CDR1 SGHVS, CDR2 FNYEAQ. CDR3 size: 15 residues. Trimming removed 0 bases from V and 4 bases from J; junction bases left unmatched: 3. The DNA for the CDR3 is TGTGCCAGCAGCTTAGCAAGCGGGGTATACAATGAGCAGTTCTTC. Translating it yields CASSLASGVYNEQFF.

The chain is built from TRBV5-1 and TRBJ1-2; D uncertain. The ends were cut back, 0 bases at V and 5 bases at J, with 8 bases in the middle. Germline CDR1 is SGHRS and CDR2 is YFSETQ. This CDR3 region has 13 residues. The CDR3 DNA follows: TGCGCCAGCAGCTTGGGTGCGGGATATGGCTACACCTTC. This translates into CASSLGAGYGYTF.

This clone has only a few counts. This chain links TRBV2 with TRBJ2-5; 9 nucleotides agree with TRBD2. CDR3 length: 17 amino acids. Germline V CDR1 and CDR2: SNHLY, FYNNEI. With V trimmed by 5 bases and J by 1 base, 11 bases remained unmatched. The DNA of the CDR3 is TGTGCCAGCAGTACGGGAGTTAGCGGGGGATCCCAAGAGACCCAGTACTTC. It yields the protein CASSTGVSGGSQETQYF.